This T cell receptor (beta chain) was recorded in a study of blood T cell repertoires in COVID-19 (dated by TCRdb to the early 2020s). In the study overall: Collaborator samples came from the United States, Italy and Spain and covered acute and convalescent phases of COVID-19. The material from the prospective study consisted of cDNA or gDNA derived from T cells, B-cell-depleted T cells, or PBMCs. Subjects who had been exposed to COVID-19, were actively infected with it, or had recovered from it provided the deeply sampled blood TCRbeta repertoires that made up the dataset. The repertoires were released in a freely available public database meant as a resource for research on the immune response to SARS-CoV-2. Samples were obtained from the ongoing ImmuneRACE study (first 160 participants) and from 1,254 subjects provided by 6 global collaborators. Nearly every sample came with metadata listing a de-identified subject ID, COVID-19 status, age in years and sex. HLA class I and class II types, where available, came from metadata supplied by the sample provider rather than from assay-based typing.

The immunoSEQ Assay, a bias-controlled multiplex PCR, was used to amplify TCRbeta CDR3 regions from genomic DNA. As for the authors' bioinformatics: Nucleated cell counts per sample were estimated from amplification of reference gene primers within the assay. To quantify the absolute abundance of each unique TCRbeta CDR3 rearrangement, sequence reads were collapsed and filtered. Productive Simpson clonality was computed per sample as the square root of Simpson's diversity index over productive rearrangements. Here the immuneACCESS table is served through TCRdb, limited to in-frame sequences with V and J called. Missing clones are a known gap in these copies; in checked studies unresolved V genes cover under half, and the rest lacks a known reason. Clonal size and the V and J genes are those of that table, whereas D and trimming came from the DNA. Recorded for this sample are 300,000 to 400,000 clones; more than 75% of them occurred a single time. The ten most abundant clones make up roughly 0.97% of the sample.

Broad study findings and their caveats: Clinical and demographic metadata were provided uncurated, with the amount varying by source and participant.

This clone was recorded a few times. No antigen is known for it. Base quality data are lacking; no much larger clone is found one base away. Trimming takes 3 bases from V and 3 bases from J, and the germline ends sit 9 bases apart. The CDR3, from cysteine to phenylalanine, totals 12 residues. CDR3 DNA is the only sequence kept; it has 36 bases, read in frame from the first base. CDR1 and CDR2 are drawn from the germline V gene (reference sequence): DFQATT, SNEGSKA. Participants in the prospective study were enrolled through a virtual design, were aged about 18 to 89 years, and lived in about 25 United States geographic areas. Cohort assignment in the prospective study relied on participant-reported clinical history from a screening survey and a study questionnaire. In the prospective study, whole blood, serum and a nasopharyngeal or oropharyngeal swab were collected from each participant by mobile phlebotomists. Additional blood draws and questionnaires over a 2-month period could optionally be provided by prospective study participants. Blood samples from the prospective study were shipped frozen or at room temperature prior to DNA extraction.

Sequenced material: PBMCs or T cells enriched from blood (not recorded which). The source of this sequence is a woman aged 30 to 39 with acute COVID-19. Here the chain combines TRBV20-1 and TRBJ2-7, with the D gene call left open. The CDR3 region reads CSASRVNYEQYF. The nucleotides read TGCAGTGCTAGTCGGGTCAACTACGAGCAGTACTTC.